These 16 T cell receptor beta chains originate from one sample sequenced in a study of blood T cell repertoires in COVID-19. Repertoires were generated with immunoSEQ multiplex PCR, while TCRdb's copy carries only in-frame clones and drops some. The sample has fewer than 80,000 clones, 70% to 75% seen once. Sample: peripheral blood. The receptors here all came from a man aged 60 to 75 with acute or convalescent COVID-19.

This clone was seen only a few times. This rearrangement joins TRBV6-6 to TRBJ2-3; D unclear. Germline lookup yields CDR1 MNHNY and CDR2 SVGAGI (reference sequence). The CDR3 spans 15 residues. Trimming left V 2 bases short and J 2 bases short, with 11 bases between. CDR3 DNA: TGTGCCAGCAGTTACCCGACTGACCTCACAGATACGCAGTATTTT. It translates to CASSYPTDLTDTQYF.

A single count supports this clone. CDR3 bases: TGTGCCAGCAGCTTACAGGGGGTCTATGGCTACACCTTC. This translates into CASSLQGVYGYTF. V gene TRBV13 combines with J gene TRBJ1-2; 7 nucleotides agree with TRBD1. CDR1 is PRHDT and CDR2 is FYEKMQ in the germline V gene (reference sequence). The CDR3 spans 13 residues. V was clipped by 2 bases and J by 4 bases; unmatched bases: 1.

V usage is TRBV19 and J usage is TRBJ2-1; perhaps TRBD2 as D (6 bases). V was shortened by 2 bases and J by 0 bases, with 11 bases between the two germline ends. The length of the CDR3 is 16 residues. CDR1 LNHDA and CDR2 SQIVND come from the germline V gene (reference sequence). For the CDR3, the DNA is TGTGCCAGTAGTATAAACCGCGGGACCTCCTACAATGAGCAGTTCTTC. As protein: CASSINRGTSYNEQFF.

The rearrangement links TRBV7-3 to TRBJ1-1; no clear D gene. Germline CDR1 and CDR2: SGHTA and FQGTGA. The V and J ends lost 5 bases and 3 bases respectively, with 10 bases between them. The CDR3 spans 13 residues. The CDR3 region has the DNA TGTGCCAGCAGCACGGGGTCGGACACTGAAGCTTTCTTT. This translates into CASSTGSDTEAFF. Based on the CDR3 plus reference TRBV7-3 and TRBJ1-1, the full variable domain is GAGVSQTPSNKVTEKGKYVELRCDPISGHTALYWYRQSLGQGPEFLIYFQGTGAADDSGLPNDRFFAVRPEGSVSTLKIQRTERGDSAVYLCASSTGSDTEAFFGQGTRLTVV.

CDR3 nucleotide sequence: TGTGCCAGCAGCTTGGCCGGGCTAGCGGAAGCCAGGGATACGCAGTATTTT. Protein product: CASSLAGLAEARDTQYF. The V call is TRBV5-6, the J call TRBJ2-3; 7 nucleotides align to TRBD2. J lost 6 bases, V lost 0 bases, and 13 bases had no gene match. The germline V gene has CDR1 SGHDT and CDR2 YYEEEE. The CDR3 has 17 amino acids.

The CDR3 DNA reads as TGTGCCAGCAGCCCCAAGGCGGGAGGCTATGGCTACACCTTC. Encoded protein: CASSPKAGGYGYTF. The chain has TRBV6-4 and TRBJ1-2; D gene ambiguous. CDR1 is MRHNA, CDR2 SNTAGT, per germline. Trimming stripped 6 bases from V and 4 bases from J, with 15 bases between. The CDR3 spans 14 residues.

J is TRBJ2-5 and V is TRBV12-3 or TRBV12-4, with D unclear. The germline V and J ends were trimmed by 3 bases and 5 bases, with 10 bases remaining between them. The CDR3 has 13 residues. CDR3 in DNA: TGTGCCAGCAGTTTTACTACCTGGGAGACCCAGTACTTC. Its protein is CASSFTTWETQYF.

The V and J genes are TRBV19 and TRBJ1-2; D is possibly TRBD1 (5 bases). The CDR3 spans 14 residues. V was pared by 4 bases and J by 2 bases, with 11 bases between. The germline V gene has CDR1 LNHDA and CDR2 SQIVND (reference sequence). The CDR3 protein is CASSNGRVNYGYTF. CDR3 sequence (DNA): TGTGCCAGTAGTAATGGCAGGGTGAACTATGGCTACACCTTC.

The J gene is TRBJ2-1, the V gene TRBV28; TRBD1 might be the D (6 bases). Germline V gene lookup returns CDR1 MDHEN and CDR2 SYDVKM. This CDR3 is built from 14 residues. Trimming shortened V by 6 bases and J by 5 bases, and 14 bases separated the two germline ends. CDR3 in amino acids: CASRPRGIDNEQFF. The DNA for the CDR3 is TGTGCCAGCAGGCCAAGGGGGATCGACAATGAGCAGTTCTTC.

The chain employs TRBV10-2 and TRBJ1-2; 7 bases agree with TRBD1. J lost 2 bases, V lost 6 bases, and 3 bases had no gene match. The CDR3 runs to 13 residues. Germline V CDR1 and CDR2: WSHSY, SAAADI. The chain's CDR3 is CASRGQSNYGYTF. In DNA, the CDR3 is TGCGCCAGCAGGGGACAGTCGAACTATGGCTACACCTTC.

V and J are TRBV9 and TRBJ1-5, with a possible D match to TRBD1 (5 bases). V dropped 0 bases and J dropped 3 bases, with 10 bases sitting between them. This CDR3 contains 15 residues. Germline CDR1 and CDR2: SGDLS and YYNGEE. CDR3 residues: CASSVAGAANQPQHF. The CDR3, as DNA: TGTGCCAGCAGCGTAGCTGGGGCAGCCAATCAGCCCCAGCATTTT.

The chain links TRBV18 to TRBJ2-2; 7 nucleotides agree with TRBD1. Unmatched junction bases numbered 12, after V lost 8 bases and J lost 0 bases. Germline V lookup: CDR1 KGHSH, CDR2 LQKENI. The CDR3 consists of 17 residues. The CDR3 protein is CASTYPQGGANTGELFF. The DNA for the CDR3 is TGTGCCAGCACCTACCCCCAAGGGGGCGCGAACACCGGGGAGCTGTTTTTT.

This chain joins TRBV5-5 and TRBJ1-1; D remains ambiguous. V shed 4 bases and J shed 6 bases, with 13 bases lying between them. The CDR3 is made up of 13 amino acids. CDR1 and CDR2 (germline): SGHKS, YYEKEE (reference sequence). This chain's CDR3 is CASSRGSDPEAFF. CDR3 coding DNA: TGTGCCAGCAGCAGAGGGTCAGACCCTGAAGCTTTCTTT.

This clone was found a few times. CDR3 nucleotides: TGTGCCACCCAACAGGGTTGGGTAAACACTGAAGCTTTCTTT. Encoded protein: CATQQGWVNTEAFF. V is TRBV6-5 and J is TRBJ1-1; the D gene is possibly TRBD1 (6 bases). Trimming took 10 bases from V and 2 from J, leaving 17 bases between them. The CDR3 is 14 residues long. CDR1 and CDR2 (germline): MNHEY, SVGAGI.

This chain uses TRBV14 with TRBJ2-5; 8 nucleotides match TRBD1. The CDR3 is 17 residues long. CDR1 and CDR2 from the germline V gene are SGHDN and FVKESK. Germline trimming cut 1 base from V and 5 bases from J; bases unmatched to any gene: 12. CDR3 coding DNA: TGTGCCAGCAGCCAAGCGGGGGTTGACAGGGGCGGCGAGACCCAGTACTTC. Protein product: CASSQAGVDRGGETQYF.

V is TRBV5-8 and J is TRBJ1-4; a possible D gene is TRBD1 (5 bases). This CDR3 region has 17 residues. V lost 4 bases and J 0 bases, leaving 16 bases between the germline ends. Germline assignment: CDR1 SGHTS and CDR2 YDEGEE. CDR3 coding DNA: TGTGCCAGCAGCGCAGGGTCAGGTGAACCAACTAATGAAAAACTGTTTTTT. It is translated as CASSAGSGEPTNEKLFF.